This T cell receptor (beta chain) was recorded in a study of blood T cell repertoires in COVID-19 (dated by TCRdb to the early 2020s). Context from the whole study: Samples from collaborators originated in the United States, Italy and Spain and spanned both the acute and convalescent phases of COVID-19. The sample metadata nearly always contained a de-identified subject ID, COVID-19 status, age in years and sex. Subjects who had been exposed to COVID-19, were actively infected with it, or had recovered from it provided the deeply sampled blood TCRbeta repertoires that made up the dataset. The material from the prospective study consisted of cDNA or gDNA derived from T cells, B-cell-depleted T cells, or PBMCs. HLA class I and class II types, where available, came from metadata supplied by the sample provider rather than from assay-based typing. The repertoires were released in a freely available public database intended as a resource for research on the immune response to SARS-CoV-2. The samples were drawn from the first 160 participants of the ongoing ImmuneRACE study and from 1,254 subjects provided by 6 global collaborators.

TCRbeta CDR3 regions were amplified from genomic DNA using the immunoSEQ Assay, a bias-controlled multiplex PCR. On the authors' methods: The number of nucleated cells in each sample was estimated by amplification of reference gene primers within the assay. To quantify the absolute abundance of each unique TCRbeta CDR3 rearrangement, sequence reads were collapsed and filtered. Productive Simpson clonality was computed per sample as the square root of Simpson's diversity index over productive rearrangements. TCRdb mirrors the immuneACCESS table, restricted to in-frame sequences. Some clones are absent from its copies; in checked studies, under half trace to an unresolved V gene, and the reason for the others is unknown. D and trimming were read from the DNA, whereas the V and J calls and clone size are those reported in that table. A total of about 190,000 clones appear in this sample, around 86% of them only once. The leading ten clones occupy approximately 6.7% of the sample.

Collaborating institutions collected whole blood in K2EDTA tubes following their own protocols. For TCRbeta analysis, collaborators shipped samples in one of three forms: frozen whole blood, isolated PBMCs, or DNA extracted from either of those sample types. Findings and caveats that apply to the study as a whole: The quantity of clinical and demographic metadata differed by source and by participant and was supplied without curation.

V is cut by 0 bases and J by 0 bases, and the space between the germline ends is 12 bases. CDR1 and CDR2, per the germline V gene, are SGHVS and FQNEAQ. The CDR3 numbers 17 residues from cysteine through phenylalanine. Only the CDR3 part of the read is kept: 51 bases, read in frame from the first base. Worth noting for this clone: Its antigen is still unknown. Base qualities are missing; no much larger clone stands one base away.

The chain is encoded by TRBV7-8 joined to TRBJ1-5; the D gene is not confidently resolved. This sequence was found in a middle-aged man with acute or convalescent COVID-19. Sample: peripheral blood. DNA sequence: TGTGCCAGCAGCTTAGCAGGAGGATTATATAGCAATCAGCCCCAGCATTTT. Its protein product is CASSLAGGLYSNQPQHF. When the CDR3 is completed using the reference TRBV7-8 and TRBJ1-5 genes on either side, the full variable domain is GAGVSQSPRYKVAKRGQDVALRCDPISGHVSLFWYQQALGQGPEFLTYFQNEAQLDKSGLPSDRFFAERPEGSVSTLKIQRTQQEDSAVYLCASSLAGGLYSNQPQHFGDGTRLSIL.